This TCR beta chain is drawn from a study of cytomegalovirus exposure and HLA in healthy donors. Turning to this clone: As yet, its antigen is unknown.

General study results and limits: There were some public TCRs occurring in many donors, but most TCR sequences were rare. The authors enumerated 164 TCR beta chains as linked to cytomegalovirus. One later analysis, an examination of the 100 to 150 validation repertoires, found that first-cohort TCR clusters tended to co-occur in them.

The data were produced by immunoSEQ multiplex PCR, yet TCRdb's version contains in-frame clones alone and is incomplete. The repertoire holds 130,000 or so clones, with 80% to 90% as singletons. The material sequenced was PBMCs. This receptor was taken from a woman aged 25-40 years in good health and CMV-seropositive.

The CDR3 here is CASSLTREDTQYF. The CDR3 nucleotides read TGTGCCAGCAGCCTTACTCGGGAAGATACGCAGTATTTT. The chain uses TRBV28 and TRBJ2-3, with D maybe TRBD2 (5 bases). V was pared by 6 bases and J by 5 bases, with 12 bases between. There are 13 residues in the CDR3. The germline V gene has CDR1 MDHEN and CDR2 SYDVKM.